This paragraph covers one T cell receptor (beta chain) sequence. The target antigen is unknown. MiXCR, run by TCRdb on the 5' RACE reads, gives a single entry per CDR3 protein. The table lists 80,000 to 95,000 distinct CDR3 sequences, roughly 10% of them singletons. The data are from a study of spatial heterogeneity in lung cancer. The sample's time point: sample taken at primary tumor resection. TCRs were sequenced from unsorted whole RNA of tumor, nontumor lung or PBMC. The donor group consisted of around 70 patients who had untreated, early-stage non-small cell lung cancer. The CDR3 contains 16 residues. Per germline, CDR1 SGHRS and CDR2 YFSETQ. J was trimmed by 0 bases and V by 4 bases; bases with no gene match: 5. Study-wide results and limits: At tumor resection, ubiquitous expanded TCRs were detected in blood more often than later.

The source of this sequence is a male donor with early-stage non-small cell lung cancer. J is TRBJ2-3 and V is TRBV5-1; TRBD2 matches 10 bases. Here the sequenced sample was PBMCs, taken at surgery. CDR3 in amino acids: CASSLGTSDSTDTQYF. CDR3 DNA sequence: TGCGCCAGCAGCCTAGGGACTAGCGATAGCACAGATACGCAGTATTTT.